The T cell receptor beta chain under discussion was sequenced for a study of blood T cell repertoires in COVID-19. About the research overall: Material from acute and convalescent COVID-19 was sourced from the United States, Italy and Spain. Sources were T cells, B-cell-depleted T cells, or PBMCs; the material itself was cDNA or gDNA.

In the original workflow: Estimation of nucleated cell counts relied on the amplification of reference gene primers. The data were produced by immunoSEQ multiplex PCR, yet TCRdb's version contains in-frame clones alone and is incomplete. Clone size and V and J calls were adopted from that table, with D and trimming inferred from the DNA. This sample has 160,000 or so clones, with 70% to 90% found just once. The CDR3 length is 15 residues. Trimming cost V 2 bases and J 6 bases, with 14 bases left between them. Germline V CDR1 and CDR2: MNHEY, SVGAGI. The chain is built from TRBV6-5 and TRBJ2-1; TRBD2 might be the D (7 bases). This TCR came from a human donor in a cohort sampled during active COVID-19. The sequenced sample was peripheral blood. The CDR3 sequence: CASSYERGGPNEQFF. The CDR3 DNA reads as TGTGCCAGCAGTTACGAACGCGGGGGCCCCAATGAGCAGTTCTTC.